These T cell receptor beta chains were read from a single sample in a study of T cell responses to AZD1222 COVID-19 vaccine. Profiling relied on immunoSEQ multiplex PCR, and the TCRdb table lists in-frame clones only, not all of them. Among more than 110,000 clones listed, under 95% were seen once. The starting material was peripheral blood, obtained on day 0 of AZD1222 vaccination. The receptor set was obtained from an adult in good health. Each CDR3 is given with its conserved first and last residue. The D gene is left open where the match is weak. Expanded clones are given a class, and other clones once, few, many or no size at all.

clone_size | j_call | d_call | v_call | cdr3_nt | cdr3_aa
once | TRBJ2-2 | . | TRBV5-1 | TGCGCCAGCACCGGAACAGGGAACACCGGGGAGCTGTTTTTT | CASTGTGNTGELFF
. | TRBJ2-7 | . | TRBV18 | TGTGCCAGCTCACCAGGTATAGGGGCCCTCTCCTACGAGCAGTACTTC | CASSPGIGALSYEQYF
. | TRBJ2-5 | TRBD1 | TRBV5-1 | TGCGCCAGCAGCTTGGCAGGGGGCGGTGGGGAGACCCAGTACTTC | CASSLAGGGGETQYF
. | TRBJ2-5 | . | TRBV7-9 | TGTGCCAGCAGCTTATTGTCTATGTCGCGGGTCCTCGATCAAGGGACCCAGTACTTC | CASSLLSMSRVLDQGTQYF
. | TRBJ2-2 | TRBD2 | TRBV19 | TGTGCCAGTACCCCTAGCGGGAGGGCCGGCACCGGGGAGCTGTTTTTT | CASTPSGRAGTGELFF
medium-sized | TRBJ2-7 | . | TRBV9 | TGTGCCAGCAGCGCGGGCTACGAGCAGTACTTC | CASSAGYEQYF
once | TRBJ1-1 | . | TRBV7-8 | TGTGCCAGCAGCTCTAGGGGGGACGGTATCACTGAAGCTTTCTTT | CASSSRGDGITEAFF
. | TRBJ1-6 | . | TRBV27 | TGTGCCAGCAGCCCCCCAGGGAACAATTCACCCCTCCACTTT | CASSPPGNNSPLHF
. | TRBJ1-2 | TRBD1 | TRBV28 | TGTGCCAGCAGCCCCGGGACAGCTCGACTTTGGGATGGCTACACCTTC | CASSPGTARLWDGYTF
. | TRBJ1-1 | . | TRBV7-9 | TGTGCCAGCAGCTTAAGGCAGGGTAACACTGAAGCTTTCTTT | CASSLRQGNTEAFF
. | TRBJ2-7 | TRBD2 | TRBV4-1 | TGCGCCAGCAGCCAAGATCCGGGGTCTAGCGGGAGTGGAATCTACGAGCAGTACTTC | CASSQDPGSSGSGIYEQYF